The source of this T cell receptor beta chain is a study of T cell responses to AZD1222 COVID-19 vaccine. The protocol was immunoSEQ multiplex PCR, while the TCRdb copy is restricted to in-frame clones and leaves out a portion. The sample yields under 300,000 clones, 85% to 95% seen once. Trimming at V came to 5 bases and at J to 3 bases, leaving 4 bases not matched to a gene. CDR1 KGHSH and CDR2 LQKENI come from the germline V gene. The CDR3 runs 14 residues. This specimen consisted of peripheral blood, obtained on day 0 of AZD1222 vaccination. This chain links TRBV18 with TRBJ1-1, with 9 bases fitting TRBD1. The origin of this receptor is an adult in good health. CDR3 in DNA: TGTGCCAGCTCAGCACAGGGGGCCTACACTGAAGCTTTCTTT. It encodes CASSAQGAYTEAFF.